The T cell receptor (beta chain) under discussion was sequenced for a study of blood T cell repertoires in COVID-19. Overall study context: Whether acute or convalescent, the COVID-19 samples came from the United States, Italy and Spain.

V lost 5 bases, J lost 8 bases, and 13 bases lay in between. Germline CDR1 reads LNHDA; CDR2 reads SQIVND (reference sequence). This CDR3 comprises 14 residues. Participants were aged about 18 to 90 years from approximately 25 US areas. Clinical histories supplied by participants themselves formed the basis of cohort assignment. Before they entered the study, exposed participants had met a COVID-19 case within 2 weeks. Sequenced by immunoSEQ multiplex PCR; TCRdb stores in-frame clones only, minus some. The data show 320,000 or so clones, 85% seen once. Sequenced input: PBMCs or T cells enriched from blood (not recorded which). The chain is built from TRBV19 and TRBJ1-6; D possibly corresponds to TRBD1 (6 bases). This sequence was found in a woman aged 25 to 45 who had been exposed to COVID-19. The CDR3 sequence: CASSPRGYDSPLHF. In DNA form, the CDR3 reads TGTGCCAGTAGTCCGAGGGGGTACGATTCACCCCTCCACTTT.